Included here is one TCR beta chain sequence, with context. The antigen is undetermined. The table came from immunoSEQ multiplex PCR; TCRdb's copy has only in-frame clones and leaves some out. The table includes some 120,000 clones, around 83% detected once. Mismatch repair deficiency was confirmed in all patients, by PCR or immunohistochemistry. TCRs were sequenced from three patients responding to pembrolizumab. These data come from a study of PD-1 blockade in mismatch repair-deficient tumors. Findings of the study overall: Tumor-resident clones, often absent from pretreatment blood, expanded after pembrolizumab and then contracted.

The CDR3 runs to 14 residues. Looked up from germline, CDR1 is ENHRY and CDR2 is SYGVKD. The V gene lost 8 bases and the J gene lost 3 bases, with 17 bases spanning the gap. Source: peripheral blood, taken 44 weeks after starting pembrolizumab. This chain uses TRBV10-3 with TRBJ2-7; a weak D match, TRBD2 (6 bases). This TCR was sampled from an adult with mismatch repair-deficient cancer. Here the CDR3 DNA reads TGTGCCATCTCCAGGGACTTCCCTGGCTACGAGCAGTACTTC. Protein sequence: CAISRDFPGYEQYF.